This T cell receptor beta chain was identified during a study of cytomegalovirus exposure and HLA in healthy donors. The study's findings and limits: The authors enumerated 150 to 200 TCR beta chains as linked to cytomegalovirus. The classifier reportedly diagnosed cytomegalovirus status with high specificity and sensitivity. Specificity of a few CMV-associated chains for CMV antigens was verified in vitro.

Points on this clone: The antigen is undetermined.

Donors were drawn from the approximately 120-subject validation cohort, separate from the 666-subject first cohort. V lost 5 bases, J lost 8 bases, and 10 bases lay in between. CDR1 and CDR2 (germline): SGHVS, FNYEAQ. This CDR3 has 12 residues. Clones were read by immunoSEQ multiplex PCR, and TCRdb kept only the in-frame ones, dropping some. Counted here are 100,000 to 150,000 clones, roughly 90% occurring once; the ten biggest clones make up 3% to 3.5%. J is TRBJ1-3 and V is TRBV7-6, with D unresolved. This sequence originates from a man between 25 and 39 years old in good health and CMV-seronegative. The sample consisted of PBMCs. The CDR3 region has the DNA TGTGCCAGCAGCGACTCCCGTCACACCATATATTTT. As protein: CASSDSRHTIYF.